This T cell receptor beta chain was captured by sequencing in a study of blood T cell repertoires in COVID-19. V lost 6 bases and J 7 bases, leaving 12 bases between the germline ends. There are 12 residues in the CDR3. Germline values: CDR1 SNHLY, CDR2 FYNNEI. Original handling: Estimates of nucleated cell counts were drawn from the amplification of reference gene primers. The data were produced by immunoSEQ multiplex PCR, yet TCRdb's version contains in-frame clones alone and is incomplete. V and J calls and clone size follow that table, whereas D and trimming were derived from the DNA. Among about 200,000 clones listed, about 85% were seen once.

Material for sequencing was peripheral blood. This rearrangement joins TRBV2 to TRBJ1-2; D might be TRBD1 (5 bases). The source of this sequence is a man aged 60 to 75 with active or convalescent COVID-19. The CDR3 DNA is TGTGCCAGCAGAGGCAGGGTTGGTGGCTACACCTTC. This gives the protein CASRGRVGGYTF.